This section outlines one TCR beta chain sequence together with its context. What this receptor recognizes is not known. No quality values exist for individual bases; no much larger clone is one base distant. This record comes from a study of blood T cell repertoires in COVID-19 (dated by TCRdb to about 2020). About the full investigation: Samples covering the acute and convalescent phases of COVID-19 were provided by collaborators in the United States, Italy and Spain. A de-identified subject ID, COVID-19 status, age in years and sex were almost always included in the sample metadata. The dataset comprised deeply sampled blood TCRbeta repertoires from subjects exposed to, actively infected with, or recovered from COVID-19. Where available, HLA class I and class II types were obtained from metadata supplied by the sample provider rather than from assay-based typing. The prospective study material was composed of cDNA or gDNA derived from T cells, B-cell-depleted T cells, or PBMCs. Samples came from the ongoing ImmuneRACE study (first 160 participants) plus 1,254 subjects from 6 global collaborators. The repertoires were released in a freely available public database meant as a resource for research on the immune response to SARS-CoV-2.

TCRbeta CDR3 regions were amplified from genomic DNA by means of the immunoSEQ Assay, a bias-controlled multiplex PCR. The authors' analysis ran thus. The number of nucleated cells in each sample was estimated by amplification of reference gene primers within the assay. To quantify the absolute abundance of each unique TCRbeta CDR3 rearrangement, sequence reads were collapsed and filtered. For each sample, productive Simpson clonality was calculated as the square root of Simpson's diversity index over productive rearrangements. TCRdb mirrors the immuneACCESS table, restricted to in-frame sequences. Some clones are absent from its copies; in checked studies, under half trace to an unresolved V gene, and the reason for the others is unknown. V and J calls plus clone size are reproduced from that table; the DNA served to infer D and trimming. This sample lists 80,000 to 95,000 clones; under 90% were detected once. Clones ranked in the top ten supply approximately 40% of the sample.

The full study reports these points: How much clinical and demographic metadata was included differed by source and by participant, and the metadata was provided uncurated.

The collaborating institutions used their own protocols to collect whole blood in K2EDTA tubes. For TCRbeta analysis, collaborators shipped samples in one of three forms: frozen whole blood, isolated PBMCs, or DNA extracted from either of those sample types. CDR1 and CDR2, looked up from the germline V gene, are SQVTM and ANQGSEA. Including cysteine and phenylalanine, the CDR3 has 14 amino acids. The only DNA kept is the CDR3, 42 bases in frame from the first base. For this chain, trimming is 4 bases at the V end and 1 base at the J end, and the number of junction bases without a gene match is 1. The sequence is built from TRBV29-1 and TRBJ2-2; the central 9 bases match TRBD2. The sample comprised peripheral blood. The source of this sequence is an elderly man with acute or convalescent COVID-19. The DNA sequence is given as TGCAGCGTTGGGACTAGCGTGAACACCGGGGAGCTGTTTTTT. It specifies CSVGTSVNTGELFF.